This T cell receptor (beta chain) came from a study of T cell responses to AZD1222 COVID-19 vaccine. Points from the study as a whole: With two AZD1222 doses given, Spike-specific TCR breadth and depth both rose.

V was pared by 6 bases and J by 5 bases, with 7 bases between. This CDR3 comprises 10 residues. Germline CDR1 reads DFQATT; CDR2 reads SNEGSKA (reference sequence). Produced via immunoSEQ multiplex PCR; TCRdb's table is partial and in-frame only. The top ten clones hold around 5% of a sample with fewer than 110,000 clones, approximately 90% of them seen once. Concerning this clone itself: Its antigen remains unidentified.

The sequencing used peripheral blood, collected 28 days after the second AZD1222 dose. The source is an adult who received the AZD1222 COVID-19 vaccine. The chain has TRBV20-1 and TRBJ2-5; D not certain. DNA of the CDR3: TGCAGTGCCACACCGGAGACCCAGTACTTC. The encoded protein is CSATPETQYF.